This section outlines one TCR beta chain sequence together with its context. Its antigen is not known. This sample was taken from a study of OX40 agonist ivuxolimab in advanced cancers. At the level of the study: Cohort: roughly 80% men, mean age approximately 66, aged roughly 23 to 90.

Findings of the study overall: Expanded peripheral T cell antigen specificity was not determined.

V was trimmed by 5 bases and J by 0 bases, leaving 1 base between them. Germline CDR1 MGHDK, CDR2 SYGVNS. The CDR3 runs 11 residues. Libraries were prepared by immunoSEQ multiplex PCR; TCRdb keeps only in-frame clonotypes and omits some of them. The profile shows tens of thousands of clones, over 80% of them singletons. The sequence was obtained from an adult with an advanced solid tumor such as melanoma, head and neck, liver or kidney cancer. V gene TRBV25-1 combines with J gene TRBJ1-1; D is ambiguous. The sample in question was CD4+ or CD8+ T cells sorted from blood, obtained in a trial of the OX40 agonist ivuxolimab. The DNA of the CDR3 is TGTGCCAGCAGTCTGAACACTGAAGCTTTCTTT. It translates to CASSLNTEAFF.